These 25 T cell receptor beta chains were all obtained from the same sample, sequenced in a study of a mutant IDH1 vaccine in newly diagnosed glioma. Time point denoted: week 35, safety follow-up. Doses of 300 ug of mutant IDH1 20-mer peptide were given with topical imiquimod. The assay was immunoSEQ multiplex PCR, and TCRdb's table has in-frame clones only and misses some. The table has about 48,000 clones, approximately 79% seen once. No antigen has been assigned to these receptors. The material sequenced was PBMCs, taken from a glioma patient whose treatment included an IDH1 peptide vaccine. These TCRs come from a middle-aged man with glioma.

The chain is built from TRBV4-1 and TRBJ1-1; possible D gene TRBD1, 6 bases. This CDR3 contains 15 residues. The germline V and J ends were trimmed by 0 bases and 8 bases, with 16 bases remaining between them. Germline CDR1 MGHRA, CDR2 YSYEKL. The chain's CDR3 is CASSQDPTGQAEAFF. The CDR3 DNA reads as TGCGCCAGCAGCCAAGACCCGACAGGTCAAGCCGAAGCTTTCTTT.

The chain carries TRBV2 and TRBJ1-4; 8 bases agree with TRBD1. The CDR3 is 14 residues long. V shed 5 bases and J 10 bases; nucleotides not matched to a gene: 9. The germline gives CDR1 SNHLY, CDR2 FYNNEI. CDR3 in amino acids: CASSLQGEGGKLFF. In nucleotides, the CDR3 is TGTGCCAGCAGTCTACAGGGGGAAGGTGGAAAACTGTTTTTT.

The CDR3 sequence: CASKLTGGSDEQYF. CDR3 sequence (DNA): TGTGCCAGCAAGCTGACAGGGGGGTCCGACGAGCAGTACTTC. This sequence joins TRBV6-5 and TRBJ2-7; 9 nucleotides match TRBD1. This CDR3 comprises 14 residues. Looked up from germline, CDR1 is MNHEY and CDR2 is SVGAGI. The trim removed 7 bases at V and 5 bases at J, leaving 9 bases unmatched.

This clone has a handful of counts. The rearrangement joins TRBV7-9 to TRBJ1-4, with 9 bases identical to TRBD1. Per germline, CDR1 SEHNR and CDR2 FQNEAQ (reference sequence). This CDR3 is 15 amino acids long. V was pared by 1 base and J by 6 bases, with 3 bases of the junction left unmatched. The CDR3 nucleotides are TGTGCCAGCAGCTTAGGCGACAGGGGGGATGAAAAACTGTTTTTT. Translated: CASSLGDRGDEKLFF.

V usage is TRBV6-5 and J usage is TRBJ2-7; D is ambiguous. Germline assignment: CDR1 MNHEY and CDR2 SVGAGI. This CDR3 region has 15 residues. Trimming stripped 6 bases from V and 4 bases from J, with 19 bases between. This CDR3 reads CASSPDVLTSYEQYF. CDR3 DNA sequence: TGTGCCAGCAGCCCGGACGTGCTCACAAGTTACGAGCAGTACTTC.

Only a few counts were recorded for this clone. The chain joins TRBV9 to TRBJ1-2; 11 bases match TRBD1. Trimming at V came to 3 bases and at J to 7 bases, leaving 14 bases not matched to a gene. The CDR3 sequence is 17 residues long. Germline V gene data show CDR1 as SGDLS and CDR2 as YYNGEE. CDR3 residues: CASSGWYSGTGGGGYTF. The CDR3 DNA follows: TGTGCCAGCAGCGGATGGTACTCCGGGACAGGGGGAGGTGGCTACACCTTC.

This clone appeared a single time. The chain joins TRBV5-6 to TRBJ1-1; 7 positions agree with TRBD1. The CDR3 sequence is 16 residues long. Per the germline V gene, CDR1 is SGHDT and CDR2 is YYEEEE. J gave up 2 bases and V 1 base, and 8 bases lay outside the gene matches. Here the CDR3 reads CASSLFNRGYNTEAFF. CDR3 nucleotides: TGTGCCAGCAGCTTGTTTAACAGGGGATACAACACTGAAGCTTTCTTT. Variable domain in full (rest from reference TRBV5-6 and TRBJ1-1): DAGVTQSPTHLIKTRGQQVTLRCSPKSGHDTVSWYQQALGQGPQFIFQYYEEEERQRGNFPDRFSGHQFPNYSSELNVNALLLGDSALYLCASSLFNRGYNTEAFFGQGTRLTVV.

The V gene is TRBV4-2, the J gene TRBJ2-4; 11 nucleotides match TRBD2. Per the germline V gene, CDR1 is LGHNA and CDR2 is YNFKEQ. This CDR3 has 20 residues. With V trimmed by 0 bases and J by 3 bases, 13 bases remained unmatched. Here the CDR3 reads CASSQDRTSGGPRGKNIQYF. The CDR3 coding sequence is TGTGCCAGCAGCCAAGATCGAACTAGCGGGGGTCCTCGTGGCAAAAACATTCAGTACTTC.

V is TRBV7-9 and J is TRBJ1-5; D might be TRBD1 (6 bases). Trimming stripped 1 base from V and 6 bases from J, with 16 bases between. The CDR3 runs 16 residues. Germline CDR1 SEHNR, CDR2 FQNEAQ (reference sequence). The DNA for the CDR3 is TGTGCCAGCAGCTTAGGGGAGGGGGGGCTGGGTCAGCCCCAGCATTTT. Its translation is CASSLGEGGLGQPQHF.

The chain combines TRBV5-1 with TRBJ1-2, with TRBD1 identical over 7 bases. Trimming cost V 0 bases and J 3 bases; bases outside gene matches: 5. The germline gives CDR1 SGHRS, CDR2 YFSETQ. The CDR3 contains 15 residues. CDR3 sequence: CASSLDRGAHYGYTF. The CDR3, as DNA: TGCGCCAGCAGCTTGGACAGGGGCGCCCACTATGGCTACACCTTC.

The genes are TRBV5-6 and TRBJ1-5; 8 bases are shared with TRBD1. Germline trimming cut 0 bases from V and 6 bases from J; bases unmatched to any gene: 5. The length of the CDR3 is 15 residues. Germline CDR1 reads SGHDT; CDR2 reads YYEEEE. The CDR3: CASSLGQGFGQPQHF. The CDR3 DNA follows: TGTGCCAGCAGCTTGGGACAGGGGTTCGGTCAGCCCCAGCATTTT.

The V call is TRBV19, the J call TRBJ2-5; the D gene could be TRBD1 or TRBD2 (6 bases each). The CDR3 extends over 14 amino acids. The germline CDR1 and CDR2 sequences are LNHDA and SQIVND (reference sequence). Trimming removed 7 bases from V and 5 bases from J, with 17 bases in between. The CDR3 coding sequence is TGTGCCAGTAATGTCGGGGGCCCCCGGGAGACCCAGTACTTC. Protein product: CASNVGGPRETQYF.

V usage is TRBV4-2 and J usage is TRBJ2-1; 8 bases match TRBD1. Germline loops: CDR1 LGHNA, CDR2 YNFKEQ. The CDR3 sequence is 18 residues long. Trimming took 3 bases from V and 0 from J; bases not matched to a gene: 10. CDR3 in amino acids: CASSQGLTGASSYNEQFF. CDR3 nucleotides: TGTGCCAGCAGCCAGGGTTTGACAGGGGCCAGCTCCTACAATGAGCAGTTCTTC.

This clone was seen once. The rearrangement uses TRBV11-2 and TRBJ2-2, with D perhaps matching TRBD1 or TRBD2 (6 bases each). This CDR3 spans 17 amino acids. Germline values: CDR1 SGHAT, CDR2 FQNNGV. V was cut by 5 bases and J by 0 bases, with 16 bases left in between. In nucleotides, the CDR3 is TGTGCCAGCAGCCTACCGGAGGGGGGTCCGAACACCGGGGAGCTGTTTTTT. Protein sequence: CASSLPEGGPNTGELFF.

This rearrangement joins TRBV5-1 to TRBJ2-1, with D possibly being TRBD1 (6 bases). This CDR3 comprises 18 residues. Germline loops: CDR1 SGHRS, CDR2 YFSETQ. Trimming took off 0 bases at V and 4 bases at J, with 20 bases between the two ends. The CDR3 sequence: CASSLAGSQGPRYNEQFF. In DNA form, the CDR3 reads TGCGCCAGCAGCTTGGCTGGCTCACAGGGCCCGCGGTACAATGAGCAGTTCTTC.

The V and J genes are TRBV5-1 and TRBJ2-1; the match to TRBD2 covers 7 bases. The CDR3 sequence is 18 residues long. V dropped 1 base and J dropped 3; count of bases not matched to a gene: 13. Germline V lookup: CDR1 SGHRS, CDR2 YFSETQ. The CDR3: CASSLISVRLAVYNEQFF. Written as DNA, the CDR3 is TGCGCCAGCAGCTTGATAAGCGTCCGACTAGCAGTCTACAATGAGCAGTTCTTC.

This clone turned up a few times. The rearrangement uses TRBV5-6 and TRBJ2-5; 12 nucleotides agree with TRBD1. The V gene's germline CDR1 is SGHDT and CDR2 YYEEEE. CDR3 length equals 18 residues. J gave up 5 bases and V 4 bases, and 15 bases lay outside the gene matches. The CDR3 DNA sequence: TGTGCCAGCAGCCGAGACCGGGACAGGGGGCGCATGTCGGAGACCCAGTACTTC. Its translation: CASSRDRDRGRMSETQYF.

This chain uses TRBV10-3 with TRBJ2-5; TRBD2 matches at 10 bases. The germline gives CDR1 ENHRY, CDR2 SYGVKD. V lost 9 bases, J lost 0 bases, and 7 bases stayed unmatched. The length of the CDR3 is 15 residues. CDR3 in amino acids: CAIQGSGGHQETQYF. DNA of the CDR3: TGTGCCATACAGGGTAGCGGGGGGCACCAAGAGACCCAGTACTTC.

The chain couples TRBV5-6 to TRBJ2-7; D unresolved. Germline values: CDR1 SGHDT, CDR2 YYEEEE. This CDR3 contains 14 residues. Between the trimmed V and J ends, which lost 0 bases and 2 bases, there was a span of 9 bases. This chain's CDR3 is CASSLGVGPYEQYF. The CDR3, as DNA: TGTGCCAGCAGCTTGGGGGTGGGCCCCTACGAGCAGTACTTC.

The gene calls are TRBV11-2 and TRBJ1-2, with D tentatively TRBD1 (5 bases). Germline CDR1 and CDR2: SGHAT and FQNNGV. V was trimmed by 0 bases and J by 7 bases, leaving 9 bases between them. The CDR3 sequence is 13 residues long. This CDR3 reads CASSLDRVGGYTF. In DNA form, the CDR3 reads TGTGCCAGCAGCTTAGACAGGGTTGGTGGCTACACCTTC.

The chain employs TRBV10-3 and TRBJ2-5; D unresolved. The V gene's germline CDR1 is ENHRY and CDR2 SYGVKD. V shed 7 bases and J shed 7 bases, with 16 bases lying between them. CDR3 length: 13 amino acids. CDR3 sequence reads: CAIMGSVDPTQYF. CDR3 nucleotide sequence: TGTGCCATCATGGGTTCCGTAGACCCGACCCAGTACTTC.

The chain couples TRBV5-5 to TRBJ1-5; D remains unclear. V lost 1 base and J 3 bases, leaving 14 bases between the germline ends. In germline, CDR1 is SGHKS, CDR2 YYEKEE (reference sequence). CDR3 length: 16 amino acids. This chain's CDR3 is CASSLYFGGLNQPQHF. The CDR3 nucleotides read TGTGCCAGCAGCTTGTATTTTGGCGGACTCAATCAGCCCCAGCATTTT.

About this clone: Other DNA sequences in this specimen translate into the identical CDR3. J is TRBJ2-7 and V is TRBV30, with no clear D. This CDR3 is 11 amino acids long. The germline V gene has CDR1 GTSNPN and CDR2 SVGIG (reference sequence). The V gene lost 1 base and the J gene lost 4 bases, with 5 bases spanning the gap. Here the CDR3 reads CAWSASYEQYF. CDR3 bases: TGTGCCTGGAGTGCCAGTTACGAGCAGTACTTC.

This chain uses TRBV19 with TRBJ1-6, with D perhaps TRBD1 (5 bases). V lost 11 bases and J 5 bases, leaving 13 bases between the germline ends. This CDR3 region has 13 residues. The germline V gene encodes CDR1 LNHDA and CDR2 SQIVND (reference sequence). The CDR3 DNA reads as TGTGCCTCCTGGGACGGACATAATTCACCCCTCCACTTT. This encodes CASWDGHNSPLHF.

The V call is TRBV7-2, the J call TRBJ1-2, with D unclear. V shed 1 base and J shed 3 bases, with 9 bases lying between them. The CDR3 has 14 residues. Germline V gene sequence: CDR1 SGHTA, CDR2 FQGNSA. The DNA of the CDR3 is TGTGCCAGCAGCTTAGACTACAGCGACTATGGCTACACCTTC. It yields the protein CASSLDYSDYGYTF.